This entry is about one TCR beta chain. In the authors' workflow: Nucleated cell counts were estimated from reference gene primer amplification. Only in-frame clones appear in the TCRdb table, and some are missing; sequencing was by immunoSEQ multiplex PCR. V, J and clone size are those of that table, while D and trimming were read from the DNA. The sample gives 250,000 to 350,000 clones, approximately 85% of which show up once; 0.7% to 1% is in the top ten. This sample stems from a study of blood T cell repertoires in COVID-19. Study context: The United States, Italy and Spain were the sources of the acute and convalescent COVID-19 samples. T cells, B-cell-depleted T cells, or PBMCs provided the cDNA or gDNA that served as material.

The trim removed 3 bases at V and 9 bases at J, leaving 13 bases unmatched. Germline lookup yields CDR1 MDHEN and CDR2 SYDVKM. The CDR3 extends over 16 amino acids. Seattle's enrolled individuals joined amid active infection and were then monitored longitudinally. The gene calls are TRBV28 and TRBJ2-1, with 8 positions matching TRBD2. The sequence was obtained from a human donor with COVID-19, enrolled during active disease. The donor label of this sample is uncertain. The specimen sequenced was peripheral blood. DNA of the CDR3: TGTGCCAGCAGTTTGGCCAGCGGGAGTTCAGGAGGTGAGCAGTTCTTC. Its translation is CASSLASGSSGGEQFF.